This TCR beta chain was obtained from a study of CD8 T cells in Susac syndrome. CDR1 is SGHTA and CDR2 is FQGNSA in the germline V gene. The germline V and J ends were trimmed by 2 bases and 5 bases, with 10 bases remaining between them. The CDR3 has 15 residues. Reverse transcription of roughly 0.5 to 1 ug RNA was carried out with random hexamers. An immunoSEQ multiplex PCR amplified TCR beta CDR3 over 54 Vbeta and 13 Jbeta. Each CDR3 protein is one row after TCRdb ran MiXCR on the immunoSEQ multiplex PCR reads. The sample records 170,000 or so distinct CDR3 sequences, around 94% being singletons. The V gene is TRBV7-2, the J gene TRBJ1-6; D might be TRBD1 (5 bases). The receptor was isolated from a human donor with Susac syndrome. The sequenced sample consisted of CD4+ T cells from PBMCs. CDR3 region: CASSLSRQHNSPLHF. The DNA of the CDR3 is TGTGCCAGCAGCTTAAGTAGACAGCATAATTCACCCCTCCACTTT.